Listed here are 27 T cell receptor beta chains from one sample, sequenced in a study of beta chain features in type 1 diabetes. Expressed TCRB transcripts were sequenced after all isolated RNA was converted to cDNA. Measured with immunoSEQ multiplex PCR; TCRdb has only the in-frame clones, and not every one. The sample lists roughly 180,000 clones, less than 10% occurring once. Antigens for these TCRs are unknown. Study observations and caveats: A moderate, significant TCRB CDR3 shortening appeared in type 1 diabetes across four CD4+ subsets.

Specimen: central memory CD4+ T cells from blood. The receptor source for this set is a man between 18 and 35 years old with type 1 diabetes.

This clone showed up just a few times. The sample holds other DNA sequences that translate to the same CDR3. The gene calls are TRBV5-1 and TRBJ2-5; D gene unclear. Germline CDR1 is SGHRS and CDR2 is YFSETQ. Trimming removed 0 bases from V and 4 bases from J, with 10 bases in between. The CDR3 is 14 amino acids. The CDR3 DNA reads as TGCGCCAGCAGCTTGGTGGGTCCGGGAGAGACCCAGTACTTC. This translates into CASSLVGPGETQYF. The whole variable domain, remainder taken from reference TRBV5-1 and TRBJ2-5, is KAGVTQTPRYLIKTRGQQVTLSCSPISGHRSVSWYQQTPGQGLQFLFEYFSETQRNKGNFPGRFSGRQFSNSRSEMNVSTLELGDSALYLCASSLVGPGETQYFGPGTRLLVL.

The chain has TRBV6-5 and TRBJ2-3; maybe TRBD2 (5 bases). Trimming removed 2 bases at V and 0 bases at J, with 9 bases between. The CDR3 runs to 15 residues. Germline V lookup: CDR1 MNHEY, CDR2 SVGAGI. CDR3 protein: CASSYAAASTDTQYF. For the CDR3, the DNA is TGTGCCAGCAGTTACGCAGCGGCTAGCACAGATACGCAGTATTTT.

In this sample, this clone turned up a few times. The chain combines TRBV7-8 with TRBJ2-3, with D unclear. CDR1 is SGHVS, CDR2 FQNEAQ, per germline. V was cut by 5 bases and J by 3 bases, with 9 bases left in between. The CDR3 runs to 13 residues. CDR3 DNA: TGTGCCAGCAGCACCCATCAGACAGATACGCAGTATTTT. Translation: CASSTHQTDTQYF.

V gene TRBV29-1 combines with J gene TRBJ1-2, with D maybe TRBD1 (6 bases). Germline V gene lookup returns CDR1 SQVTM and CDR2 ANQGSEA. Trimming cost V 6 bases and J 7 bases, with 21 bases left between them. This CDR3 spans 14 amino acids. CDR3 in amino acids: CSVGFGQGRGGYTF. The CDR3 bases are TGCAGCGTCGGGTTTGGGCAGGGCAGGGGTGGCTACACCTTC.

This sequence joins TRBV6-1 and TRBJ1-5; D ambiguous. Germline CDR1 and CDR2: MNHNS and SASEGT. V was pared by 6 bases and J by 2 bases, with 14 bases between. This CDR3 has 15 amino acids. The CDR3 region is CASREPGMGNQPQHF. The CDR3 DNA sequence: TGTGCCAGCAGGGAACCGGGAATGGGCAATCAGCCCCAGCATTTT.

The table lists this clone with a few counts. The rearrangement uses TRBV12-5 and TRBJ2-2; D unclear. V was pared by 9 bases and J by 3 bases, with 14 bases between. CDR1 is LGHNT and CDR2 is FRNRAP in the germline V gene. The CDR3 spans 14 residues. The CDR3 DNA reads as TGTGCTAGCAGATCACCCTCCGACACCGGGGAGCTGTTTTTT. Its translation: CASRSPSDTGELFF.

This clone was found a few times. The CDR3: CASTGEGFVDTQYF. CDR3 DNA: TGTGCCAGCACAGGGGAAGGGTTTGTTGATACGCAGTATTTT. This chain uses TRBV28 with TRBJ2-3, with D perhaps matching TRBD1 (6 bases). Germline values: CDR1 MDHEN, CDR2 SYDVKM. This CDR3 is built from 14 residues. With 7 bases removed from V and 6 bases from J, the gap between germline ends came to 17 bases.

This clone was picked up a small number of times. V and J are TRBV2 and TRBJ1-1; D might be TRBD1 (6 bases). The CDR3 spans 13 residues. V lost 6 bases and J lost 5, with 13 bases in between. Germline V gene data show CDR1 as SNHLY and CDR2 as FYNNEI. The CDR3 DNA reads TGTGCCAGCAGGGATAACAGGGAGACTGAAGCTTTCTTT. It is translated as CASRDNRETEAFF.

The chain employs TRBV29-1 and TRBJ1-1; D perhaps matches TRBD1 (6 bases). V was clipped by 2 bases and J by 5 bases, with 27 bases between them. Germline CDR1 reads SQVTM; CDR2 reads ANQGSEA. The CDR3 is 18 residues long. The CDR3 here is CSVESYFKMQGWGTEAFF. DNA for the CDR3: TGCAGCGTTGAATCATACTTCAAAATGCAGGGGTGGGGGACTGAAGCTTTCTTT.

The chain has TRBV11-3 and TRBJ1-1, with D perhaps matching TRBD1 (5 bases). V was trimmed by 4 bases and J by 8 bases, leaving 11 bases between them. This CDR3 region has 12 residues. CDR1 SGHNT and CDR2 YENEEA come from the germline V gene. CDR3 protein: CASSSRNREAFF. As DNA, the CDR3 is TGTGCCAGCAGCTCCAGGAACAGGGAAGCTTTCTTT. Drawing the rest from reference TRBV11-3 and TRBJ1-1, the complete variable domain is EAGVVQSPRYKIIEKKQPVAFWCNPISGHNTLYWYLQNLGQGPELLIRYENEEAVDDSQLPKDRFSAERLKGVDSTLKIQPAELGDSAVYLCASSSRNREAFFGQGTRLTVV.

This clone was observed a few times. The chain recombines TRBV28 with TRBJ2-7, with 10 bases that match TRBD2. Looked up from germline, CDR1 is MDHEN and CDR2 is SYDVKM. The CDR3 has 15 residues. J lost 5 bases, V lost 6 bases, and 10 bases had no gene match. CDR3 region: CASRGTHSGRDEQYF. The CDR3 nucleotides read TGTGCCAGCAGAGGCACCCACAGCGGGAGGGACGAGCAGTACTTC.

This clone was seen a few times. The DNA of the CDR3 is TGCAGCACCTCAGGGGACTCTGGAAACACCATATATTTT. It codes for CSTSGDSGNTIYF. This chain joins TRBV29-1 and TRBJ1-3, with D possibly being TRBD1 (6 bases). The CDR3 contains 13 residues. Trimming cost V 8 bases and J 0 bases, with 11 bases left between them. Germline V lookup: CDR1 SQVTM, CDR2 ANQGSEA.

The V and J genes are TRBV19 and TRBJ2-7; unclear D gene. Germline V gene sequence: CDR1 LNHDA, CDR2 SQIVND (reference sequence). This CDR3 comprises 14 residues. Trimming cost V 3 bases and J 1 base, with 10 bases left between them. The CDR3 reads CASSISLASYEQYF. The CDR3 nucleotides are TGTGCCAGTAGTATTTCACTTGCATCCTACGAGCAGTACTTC. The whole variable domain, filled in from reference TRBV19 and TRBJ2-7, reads DGGITQSPKYLFRKEGQNVTLSCEQNLNHDAMYWYRQDPGQGLRLIYYSQIVNDFQKGDIAEGYSVSREKKESFPLTVTSAQKNPTAFYLCASSISLASYEQYFGPGTRLTVT.

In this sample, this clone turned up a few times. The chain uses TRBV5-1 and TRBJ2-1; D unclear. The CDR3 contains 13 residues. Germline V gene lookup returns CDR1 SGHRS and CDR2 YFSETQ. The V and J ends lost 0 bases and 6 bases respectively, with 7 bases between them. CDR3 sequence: CASSLGLLNEQFF. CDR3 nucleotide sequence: TGCGCCAGCAGCTTGGGACTCCTCAATGAGCAGTTCTTC.

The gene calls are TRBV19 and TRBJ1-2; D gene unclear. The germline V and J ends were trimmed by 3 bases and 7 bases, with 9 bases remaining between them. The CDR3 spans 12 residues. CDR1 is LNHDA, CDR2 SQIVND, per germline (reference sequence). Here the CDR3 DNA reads TGTGCCAGTAGTATGATCGGGAGTGGCTACACCTTC. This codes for CASSMIGSGYTF.

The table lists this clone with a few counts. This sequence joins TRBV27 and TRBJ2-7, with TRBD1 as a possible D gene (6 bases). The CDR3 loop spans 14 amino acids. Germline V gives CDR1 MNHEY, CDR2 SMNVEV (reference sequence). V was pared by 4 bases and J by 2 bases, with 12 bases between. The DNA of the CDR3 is TGTGCCAGCAGTTCAAACAGGGCCGCCTACGAGCAGTACTTC. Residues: CASSSNRAAYEQYF.

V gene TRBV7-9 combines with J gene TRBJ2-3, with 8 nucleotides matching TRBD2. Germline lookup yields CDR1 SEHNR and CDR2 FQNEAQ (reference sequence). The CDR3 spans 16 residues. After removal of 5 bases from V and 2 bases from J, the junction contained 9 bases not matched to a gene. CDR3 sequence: CASSPPVGGDTDTQYF. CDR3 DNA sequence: TGTGCCAGCAGCCCACCCGTCGGGGGGGACACAGATACGCAGTATTTT.

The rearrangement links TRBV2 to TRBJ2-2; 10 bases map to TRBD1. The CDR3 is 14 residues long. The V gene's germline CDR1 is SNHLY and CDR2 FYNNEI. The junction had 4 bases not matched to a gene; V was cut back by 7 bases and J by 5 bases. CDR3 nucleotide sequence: TGTGCCAGCACGGGACAGGGGCGAACCGGGGAGCTGTTTTTT. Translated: CASTGQGRTGELFF.

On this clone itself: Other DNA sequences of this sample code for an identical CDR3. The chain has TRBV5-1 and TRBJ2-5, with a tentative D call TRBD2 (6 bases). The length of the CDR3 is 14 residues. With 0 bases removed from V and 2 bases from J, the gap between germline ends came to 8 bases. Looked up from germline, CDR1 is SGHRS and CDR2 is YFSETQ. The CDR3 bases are TGCGCCAGCAGCTTGGCCGGGGGACAAGAGACCCAGTACTTC. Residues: CASSLAGGQETQYF. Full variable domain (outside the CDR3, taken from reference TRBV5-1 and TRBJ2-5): KAGVTQTPRYLIKTRGQQVTLSCSPISGHRSVSWYQQTPGQGLQFLFEYFSETQRNKGNFPGRFSGRQFSNSRSEMNVSTLELGDSALYLCASSLAGGQETQYFGPGTRLLVL.

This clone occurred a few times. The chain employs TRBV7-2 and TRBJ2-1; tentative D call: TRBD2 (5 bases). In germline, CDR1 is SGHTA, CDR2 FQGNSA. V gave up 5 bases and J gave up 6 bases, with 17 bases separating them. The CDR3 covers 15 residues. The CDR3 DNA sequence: TGTGCCAGCAGCCCCCGGTTTTCCGGGGTCAATGAGCAGTTCTTC. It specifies CASSPRFSGVNEQFF.

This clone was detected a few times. This CDR3 is CASSLQRGAYEQYF. The CDR3 region has the DNA TGTGCCAGCAGCTTACAGCGGGGTGCCTACGAGCAGTACTTC. V usage is TRBV11-2 and J usage is TRBJ2-7; 7 bases are shared with TRBD2. After removal of 2 bases from V and 2 bases from J, the junction contained 3 bases not matched to a gene. The CDR3 spans 14 residues. CDR1 is SGHAT and CDR2 is FQNNGV in the germline V gene.

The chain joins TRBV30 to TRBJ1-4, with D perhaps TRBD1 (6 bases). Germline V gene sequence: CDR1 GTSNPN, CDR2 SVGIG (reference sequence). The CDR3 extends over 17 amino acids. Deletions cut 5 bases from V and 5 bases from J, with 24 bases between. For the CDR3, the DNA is TGTGCCTGGGCCACGGGGGGCATACTGGGCCTGAATGAAAAACTGTTTTTT. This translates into CAWATGGILGLNEKLFF.

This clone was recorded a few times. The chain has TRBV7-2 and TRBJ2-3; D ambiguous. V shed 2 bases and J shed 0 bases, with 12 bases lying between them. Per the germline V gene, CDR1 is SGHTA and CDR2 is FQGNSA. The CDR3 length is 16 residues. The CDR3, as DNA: TGTGCCAGCAGCTTATTAGCTCCCTGGAGCACAGATACGCAGTATTTT. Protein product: CASSLLAPWSTDTQYF. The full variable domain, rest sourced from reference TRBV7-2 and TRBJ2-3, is GAGVSQSPSNKVTEKGKDVELRCDPISGHTALYWYRQSLGQGLEFLIYFQGNSAPDKSGLPSDRFSAERTGGSVSTLTIQRTQQEDSAVYLCASSLLAPWSTDTQYFGPGTRLTVL.

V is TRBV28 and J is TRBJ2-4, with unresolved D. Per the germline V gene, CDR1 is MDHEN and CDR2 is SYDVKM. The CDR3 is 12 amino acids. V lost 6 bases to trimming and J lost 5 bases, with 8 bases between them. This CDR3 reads CASSLEQNIQYF. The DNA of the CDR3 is TGTGCCAGCAGCCTAGAGCAAAACATTCAGTACTTC.

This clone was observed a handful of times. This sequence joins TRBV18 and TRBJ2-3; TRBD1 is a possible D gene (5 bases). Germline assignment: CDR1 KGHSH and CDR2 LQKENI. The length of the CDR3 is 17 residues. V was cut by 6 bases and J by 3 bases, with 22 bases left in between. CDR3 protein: CASSLLRVWGVTDTQYF. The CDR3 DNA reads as TGTGCCAGCTCCCTCCTCAGGGTATGGGGCGTGACAGATACGCAGTATTTT.

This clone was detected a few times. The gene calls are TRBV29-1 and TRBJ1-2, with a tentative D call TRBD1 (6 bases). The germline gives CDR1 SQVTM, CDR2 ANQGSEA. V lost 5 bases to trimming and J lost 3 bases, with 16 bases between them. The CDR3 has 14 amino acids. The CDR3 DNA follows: TGCAGCGTTACTTTTACAGGGATGGACTATGGCTACACCTTC. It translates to CSVTFTGMDYGYTF.

CDR3 in amino acids: CSALGASYEQYF. For the CDR3, the DNA is TGCAGCGCCCTGGGAGCCTCCTACGAGCAGTACTTC. The J gene is TRBJ2-7, the V gene TRBV29-1, with D tentatively TRBD2 (5 bases). CDR3 length: 12 residues. Germline V gene data show CDR1 as SQVTM and CDR2 as ANQGSEA. Deletions cut 7 bases from V and 0 bases from J, with 10 bases between.